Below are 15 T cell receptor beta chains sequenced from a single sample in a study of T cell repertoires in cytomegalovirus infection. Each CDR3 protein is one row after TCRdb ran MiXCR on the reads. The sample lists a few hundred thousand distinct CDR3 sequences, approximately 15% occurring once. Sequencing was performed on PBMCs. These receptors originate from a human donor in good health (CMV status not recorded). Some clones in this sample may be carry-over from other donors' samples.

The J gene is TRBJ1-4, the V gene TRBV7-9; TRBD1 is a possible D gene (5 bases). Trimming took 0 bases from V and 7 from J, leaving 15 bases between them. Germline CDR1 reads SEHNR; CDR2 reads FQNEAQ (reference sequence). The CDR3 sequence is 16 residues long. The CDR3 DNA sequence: TGTGCCAGCAGCTTAGCGTCAGGGATCGGTCGTGAAAAACTGTTTTTT. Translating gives CASSLASGIGREKLFF.

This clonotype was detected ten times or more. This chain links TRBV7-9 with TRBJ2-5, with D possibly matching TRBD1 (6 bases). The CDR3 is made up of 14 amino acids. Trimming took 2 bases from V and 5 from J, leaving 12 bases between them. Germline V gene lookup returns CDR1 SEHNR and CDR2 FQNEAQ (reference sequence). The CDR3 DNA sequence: TGTGCCAGCAGCTTATCAGGGGTAGCGGAGACCCAGTACTTC. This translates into CASSLSGVAETQYF.

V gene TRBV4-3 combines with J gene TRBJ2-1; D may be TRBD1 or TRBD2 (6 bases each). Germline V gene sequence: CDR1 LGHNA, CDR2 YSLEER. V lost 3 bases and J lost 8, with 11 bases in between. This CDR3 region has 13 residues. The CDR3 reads CASSHSGGHEQFF. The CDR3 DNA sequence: TGCGCCAGCAGCCACTCTGGGGGGCATGAGCAGTTCTTC.

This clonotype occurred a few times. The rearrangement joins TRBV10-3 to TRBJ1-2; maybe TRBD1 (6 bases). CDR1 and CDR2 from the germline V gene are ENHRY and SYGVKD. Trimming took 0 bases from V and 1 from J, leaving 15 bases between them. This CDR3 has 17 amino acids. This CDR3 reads CAISESGSQGLNYGYTF. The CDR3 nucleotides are TGTGCCATCAGTGAGTCAGGCAGTCAGGGGCTTAACTATGGCTACACCTTC.

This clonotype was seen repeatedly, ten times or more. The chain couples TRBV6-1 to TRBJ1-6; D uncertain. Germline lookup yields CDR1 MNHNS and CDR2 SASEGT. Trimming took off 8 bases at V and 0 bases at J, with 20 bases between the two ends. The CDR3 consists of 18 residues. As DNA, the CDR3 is TGTGCCAGCCATAGGCGCGAGGGTTCGGGCTCCTATAATTCACCCCTCCACTTT. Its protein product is CASHRREGSGSYNSPLHF.

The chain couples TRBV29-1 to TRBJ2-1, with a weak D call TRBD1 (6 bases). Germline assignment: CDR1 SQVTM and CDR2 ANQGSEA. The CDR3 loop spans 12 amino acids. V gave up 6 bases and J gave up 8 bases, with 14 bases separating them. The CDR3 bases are TGCAGCGTAGAGGCCCAGGGGTATGAGCAGTTCTTC. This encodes CSVEAQGYEQFF.

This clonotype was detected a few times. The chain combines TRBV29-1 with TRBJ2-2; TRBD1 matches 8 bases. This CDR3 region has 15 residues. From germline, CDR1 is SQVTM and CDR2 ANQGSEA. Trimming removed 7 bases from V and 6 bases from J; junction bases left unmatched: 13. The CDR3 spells CSASRQGKLSGELFF. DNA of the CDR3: TGCAGCGCCTCCAGACAGGGGAAGTTGTCCGGGGAGCTGTTTTTT.

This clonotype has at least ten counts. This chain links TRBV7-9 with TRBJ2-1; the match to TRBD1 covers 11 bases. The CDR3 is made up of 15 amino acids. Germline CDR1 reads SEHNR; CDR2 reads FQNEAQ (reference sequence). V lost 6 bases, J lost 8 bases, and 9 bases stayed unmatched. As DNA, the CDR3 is TGTGCCAGCAGTACATCCGGGACAGGGGGACATGAGCAGTTCTTC. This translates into CASSTSGTGGHEQFF.

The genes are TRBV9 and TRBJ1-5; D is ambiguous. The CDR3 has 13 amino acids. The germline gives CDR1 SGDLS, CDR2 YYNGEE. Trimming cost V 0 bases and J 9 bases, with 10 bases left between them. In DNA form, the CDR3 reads TGTGCCAGCAGCGTAGCTGAGGGAGCGCCCCAGCATTTT. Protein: CASSVAEGAPQHF.

CDR3 in amino acids: CASRKGDRSGHTF. The CDR3 DNA sequence: TGTGCCAGCAGAAAGGGTGACAGGTCGGGCCACACCTTC. V is TRBV6-1 and J is TRBJ1-2, with a possible D match to TRBD1 (6 bases). There are 13 residues in the CDR3. The germline gives CDR1 MNHNS, CDR2 SASEGT. The V end lost 6 bases, the J end lost 12 bases, and 20 bases lay between the germline ends.

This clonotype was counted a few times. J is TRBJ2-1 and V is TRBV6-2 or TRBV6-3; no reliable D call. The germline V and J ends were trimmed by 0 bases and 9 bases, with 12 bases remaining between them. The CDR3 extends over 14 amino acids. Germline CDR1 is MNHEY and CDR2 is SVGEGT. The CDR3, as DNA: TGTGCCAGCAGTTACTCCACTGGGTGGGGTGAGCAGTTCTTC. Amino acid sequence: CASSYSTGWGEQFF.

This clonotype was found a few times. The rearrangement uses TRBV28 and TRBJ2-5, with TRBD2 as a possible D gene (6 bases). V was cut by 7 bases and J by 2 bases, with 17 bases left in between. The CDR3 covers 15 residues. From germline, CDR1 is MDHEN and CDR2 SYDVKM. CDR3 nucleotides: TGTGCCAGCACCCAAGCCGGGGGTCTACAAGAGACCCAGTACTTC. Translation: CASTQAGGLQETQYF.

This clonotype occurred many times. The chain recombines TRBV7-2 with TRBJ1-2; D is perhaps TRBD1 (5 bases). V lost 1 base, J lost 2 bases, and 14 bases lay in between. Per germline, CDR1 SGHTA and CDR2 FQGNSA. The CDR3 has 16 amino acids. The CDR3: CASSLETGRMNYGYTF. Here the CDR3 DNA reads TGTGCCAGCAGCTTAGAGACGGGACGGATGAACTATGGCTACACCTTC.

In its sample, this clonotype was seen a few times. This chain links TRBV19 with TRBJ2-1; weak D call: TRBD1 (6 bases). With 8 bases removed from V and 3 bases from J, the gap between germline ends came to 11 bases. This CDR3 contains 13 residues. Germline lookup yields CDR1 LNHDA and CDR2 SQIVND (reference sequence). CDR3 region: CASGAGDYNEQFF. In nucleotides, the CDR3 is TGTGCCAGTGGGGCAGGGGACTACAATGAGCAGTTCTTC.

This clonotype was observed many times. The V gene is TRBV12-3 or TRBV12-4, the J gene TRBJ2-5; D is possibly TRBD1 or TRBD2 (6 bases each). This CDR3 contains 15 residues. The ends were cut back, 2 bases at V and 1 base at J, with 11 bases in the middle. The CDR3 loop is CASSLRGALQETQYF. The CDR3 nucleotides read TGTGCCAGCAGTTTAAGGGGGGCACTCCAAGAGACCCAGTACTTC.